These 32 T cell receptor beta chains were sequenced from one sample in a study of Graves' ophthalmopathy and Graves' hyperthyroidism. Researchers took RNA transcripts and amplified TCR beta CDR3 regions from them. The workflow started with a first-round RT-PCR run with HTBI primers and then moved on to a second-round multiplex PCR. TCRdb reanalysed the multiplex PCR reads using MiXCR and keeps one entry per CDR3 protein. The sample records 200,000 to 250,000 distinct CDR3 sequences, roughly 21% being singletons. Specimen: peripheral blood. These receptors came from a woman between 50 and 59 years old with Graves' ophthalmopathy.

In its sample, this clonotype was seen many times. The chain has TRBV12-3 or TRBV12-4 and TRBJ1-5, with no clear D. V lost 3 bases and J 0 bases, leaving 9 bases between the germline ends. CDR3 length: 15 amino acids. The CDR3 reads CASSLGTYSNQPQHF. Here the CDR3 DNA reads TGTGCCAGCAGTTTGGGAACTTATAGCAATCAGCCCCAGCATTTT.

This clonotype came up many times. The chain joins TRBV6-5 to TRBJ1-2, with 7 nucleotides matching TRBD1. Germline V gene lookup returns CDR1 MNHEY and CDR2 SVGAGI. This CDR3 comprises 14 residues. V was clipped by 6 bases and J by 4 bases; unmatched bases: 8. CDR3: CASRTTGMGYGYTF. The CDR3 DNA is TGTGCCAGCAGAACGACAGGGATGGGCTATGGCTACACCTTC.

CDR3 bases: TGTGCCAGCACCGGACAGGGCAGTTTGAACACTGAAGCTTTCTTT. It translates to CASTGQGSLNTEAFF. The V and J genes are TRBV6-1 and TRBJ1-1; 8 positions agree with TRBD1. The germline CDR1 and CDR2 sequences are MNHNS and SASEGT. V lost 7 bases, J lost 0 bases, and 7 bases stayed unmatched. The CDR3 is 15 residues long.

At least ten counts were recorded for this clonotype. The V and J genes are TRBV6-1 and TRBJ1-5, with no clear D. Germline V gene lookup returns CDR1 MNHNS and CDR2 SASEGT. Trimming cost V 6 bases and J 3 bases, with 0 bases left between them. CDR3 length: 10 residues. DNA of the CDR3: TGTGCCAGCAGCAATCAGCCCCAGCATTTT. Protein sequence: CASSNQPQHF.

This clonotype was seen more than once but under ten times. The chain joins TRBV12-3 or TRBV12-4 to TRBJ1-1; maybe TRBD1 (6 bases). The CDR3 is 14 amino acids. V gave up 5 bases and J gave up 1 base, with 11 bases separating them. DNA for the CDR3: TGTGCCAGCAGTCGAACAGGGTCGAACACTGAAGCTTTCTTT. Encoded protein: CASSRTGSNTEAFF.

The rearrangement links TRBV6-5 to TRBJ1-5; D gene unclear. Germline V gene lookup returns CDR1 MNHEY and CDR2 SVGAGI. Between the trimmed V and J ends, which lost 2 bases and 4 bases, there was a span of 6 bases. This CDR3 region has 13 residues. Here the CDR3 reads CASSYSLNQPQHF. The CDR3 nucleotides read TGTGCCAGCAGTTACAGCCTGAATCAGCCCCAGCATTTT.

This clonotype appeared many times. V gene TRBV15 combines with J gene TRBJ2-5, with 7 nucleotides matching TRBD1. The ends lost 0 bases at V and 10 bases at J; junction bases unmatched: 5. Germline assignment: CDR1 LNHNV and CDR2 YYDKDF (reference sequence). This CDR3 comprises 13 residues. The chain's CDR3 is CATSRDNQGVQYF. In DNA, the CDR3 is TGTGCCACCAGCAGAGATAACCAGGGGGTCCAGTACTTC.

Many counts were recorded for this clonotype. The chain uses TRBV7-2 and TRBJ1-3, with 10 bases that match TRBD1. The trim removed 4 bases at V and 3 bases at J, leaving 6 bases unmatched. The CDR3 is 16 amino acids. The germline V gene has CDR1 SGHTA and CDR2 FQGNSA. The CDR3 loop is CASSSRTGGDGNTIYF. The CDR3 DNA reads TGTGCCAGCAGCTCTCGGACAGGGGGAGATGGAAACACCATATATTTT.

This clonotype has a handful of counts. The J gene is TRBJ1-2, the V gene TRBV11-2; D is unresolved. V was trimmed by 3 bases and J by 4 bases, leaving 9 bases between them. The CDR3 sequence is 13 residues long. CDR1 is SGHAT and CDR2 is FQNNGV in the germline V gene. In DNA, the CDR3 is TGTGCCAGCAGCTTGGGCCCGGCCTATGGCTACACCTTC. Translated: CASSLGPAYGYTF.

This clonotype came up many times. This chain connects TRBV6-1 to TRBJ2-7; 11 positions agree with TRBD1. Trimming took 2 bases from V and 2 from J; bases not matched to a gene: 2. Germline CDR1 reads MNHNS; CDR2 reads SASEGT. This CDR3 contains 15 residues. This CDR3 reads CASSERDRGTYEQYF. The CDR3 DNA reads TGTGCCAGCAGTGAACGGGACAGGGGGACCTACGAGCAGTACTTC.

This clonotype has just a few counts. The junction differs from germline at one of its ends, possibly a read error. The rearrangement uses TRBV7-9 and TRBJ1-3; D is undetermined. The CDR3 sequence is 13 residues long. The germline V gene has CDR1 SEHNR and CDR2 FQNEAQ (reference sequence). The CDR3 loop reads CVSSLSGLDTIYF. The CDR3 nucleotides are TGTGTCAGCAGCTTATCCGGGCTGGACACCATATATTTT. The variable domain in full, completed from reference TRBV7-9 and TRBJ1-3, reads DTGVSQNPRHKITKRGQNVTFRCDPISEHNRLYWYRQTLGQGPEFLTYFQNEAQLEKSRLLSDRFSAERPKGSFSTLEIQRTEQGDSAMYLCVSSLSGLDTIYFGEGSWLTVV.

To note about this clonotype: A much larger clone is a single base away; this may be a read error. The chain employs TRBV28 and TRBJ2-7; TRBD2 is a possible D gene (5 bases). Germline V lookup: CDR1 MDHEN, CDR2 SYDVKM. The CDR3 totals 13 residues. With 9 bases removed from V and 2 bases from J, the gap between germline ends came to 14 bases. The CDR3 coding sequence is TGTGCCAGTGGAAGGACTTCCACCTACGAGCAGTACGTC. It specifies CASGRTSTYEQYV.

On this clonotype: This may arise from a read error, as a much more abundant clone is one base away. This sequence joins TRBV11-1 and TRBJ2-7; D may be TRBD1 (5 bases). V shed 1 base and J shed 0 bases, with 10 bases lying between them. The CDR3 is 15 amino acids. Germline V CDR1 and CDR2: SGHAT, FQDESV (reference sequence). The CDR3 sequence is CASSLGAGISYEQYF. In DNA, the CDR3 is TGTGCCAGCAGCTTAGGAGCAGGGATCTCCTACGAGCAGTACTTC.

With regard to this clonotype: This could be a read error, since a much larger clone is one nucleotide away. CDR3 DNA sequence: TGTGCCGGTAGTGTGGGGAGCAGGGATCCCTATGGCTACACCTTC. This sequence encodes CAGSVGSRDPYGYTF. V and J are TRBV19 and TRBJ1-2; TRBD1 might be the D (5 bases). Germline V gene sequence: CDR1 LNHDA, CDR2 SQIVND (reference sequence). The CDR3 is made up of 15 amino acids.

The table lists this clonotype with many counts. The chain carries TRBV7-2 and TRBJ1-6; D is possibly TRBD1 (6 bases). V was clipped by 6 bases and J by 14 bases, with 20 bases between them. In germline, CDR1 is SGHTA, CDR2 FQGNSA. The CDR3 is 14 amino acids. The CDR3 DNA follows: TGTGCCAGCAGTTCGCGACAGGATGAGGTAGCCCTCCACTTT. This gives the protein CASSSRQDEVALHF.

The rearrangement uses TRBV20-1 and TRBJ2-7; 12 nucleotides match TRBD2. Unmatched junction bases numbered 9, after V lost 6 bases and J lost 3 bases. There are 15 residues in the CDR3. Germline-derived CDR1 and CDR2 are DFQATT and SNEGSKA (reference sequence). The CDR3 spells CSANLPGLAGYEQYF. The CDR3 nucleotides are TGCAGTGCAAACCTACCGGGACTAGCGGGCTACGAGCAGTACTTC.

This clonotype was recorded at least ten times. The gene calls are TRBV7-9 and TRBJ1-2; D may be TRBD1 (6 bases). CDR1 and CDR2 from the germline V gene are SEHNR and FQNEAQ (reference sequence). Trimming cost V 1 base and J 8 bases, with 11 bases left between them. The CDR3 is 13 residues long. In DNA, the CDR3 is TGTGCCAGCAGCTTAGGGGGGCCGGGAGGCTACACCTTC. It yields the protein CASSLGGPGGYTF.

This clonotype was recorded a few times. The chain has TRBV11-2 and TRBJ1-3, with 8 bases fitting TRBD1. Germline trimming cut 3 bases from V and 2 bases from J; bases unmatched to any gene: 6. Germline CDR1 reads SGHAT; CDR2 reads FQNNGV. The CDR3 has 16 residues. The CDR3 nucleotides are TGTGCCAGCAGCTTCAGGGGGCCAGCTACTGGAAACACCATATATTTT. Amino acid sequence: CASSFRGPATGNTIYF.

This clonotype was observed at least ten times. V and J are TRBV7-2 and TRBJ2-7, with no clear D. The germline CDR1 and CDR2 sequences are SGHTA and FQGNSA. Between the trimmed V and J ends, which lost 2 bases and 6 bases, there was a span of 5 bases. CDR3 length: 11 residues. The CDR3 nucleotides are TGTGCCAGCAGCTTATTTAGCGAGCAGTACTTC. This encodes CASSLFSEQYF.

This clonotype was counted many times. CDR3 coding DNA: TGTGCCTGGATCCCTAAGGGGAGGTATGGCTACACCTTC. Protein sequence: CAWIPKGRYGYTF. The V call is TRBV30, the J call TRBJ1-2; tentative D call: TRBD1 (5 bases). CDR3 length: 13 amino acids. With 4 bases removed from V and 5 bases from J, the gap between germline ends came to 14 bases. Germline-derived CDR1 and CDR2 are GTSNPN and SVGIG (reference sequence).

The chain joins TRBV12-3 or TRBV12-4 to TRBJ1-2, with a possible D match to TRBD1 (6 bases). V was trimmed by 5 bases and J by 1 base, leaving 11 bases between them. There are 14 residues in the CDR3. The CDR3 is CASSVARGNYGYTF. DNA of the CDR3: TGTGCCAGCAGTGTCGCCAGGGGTAACTATGGCTACACCTTC.

This chain uses TRBV29-1 with TRBJ1-1, with a possible D match to TRBD1 (5 bases). The CDR3 is 12 amino acids. Germline CDR1 reads SQVTM; CDR2 reads ANQGSEA. The V gene lost 4 bases and the J gene lost 3 bases, with 9 bases spanning the gap. The CDR3 DNA sequence: TGCAGCGTTGCTGACAGTTACACTGAAGCTTTCTTT. It specifies CSVADSYTEAFF.

At least ten counts were recorded for this clonotype. V gene TRBV6-2 or TRBV6-3 combines with J gene TRBJ1-1; 8 bases fit TRBD1. Per the germline V gene, CDR1 is MNHEY and CDR2 is SVGEGT. CDR3 length: 19 residues. V was clipped by 0 bases and J by 5 bases; unmatched bases: 17. The CDR3 bases are TGTGCCAGCAGTTACTCAAGTCCGACAGGGGTTCTTCCCGGGACTGAAGCTTTCTTT. Residues: CASSYSSPTGVLPGTEAFF.

This clonotype appeared many times. The CDR3 region has the DNA TGCGCCAGCAGCTTGGGAAGGGGAAACACTGAAGCTTTCTTT. Translated: CASSLGRGNTEAFF. The J gene is TRBJ1-1, the V gene TRBV5-1; weak D call: TRBD1 (5 bases). Germline loops: CDR1 SGHRS, CDR2 YFSETQ. V lost 0 bases and J lost 2, with 8 bases in between. The CDR3 has 14 residues.

This clonotype appeared many times. V gene TRBV30 combines with J gene TRBJ1-5; tentative D call: TRBD1 (6 bases). Trimming removed 1 base from V and 6 bases from J, with 10 bases in between. The CDR3 sequence is 13 residues long. CDR1 GTSNPN and CDR2 SVGIG come from the germline V gene (reference sequence). This chain's CDR3 is CAWSEQGGQPQHF. The CDR3 DNA reads as TGTGCCTGGAGTGAACAGGGCGGTCAGCCCCAGCATTTT.

This clonotype has ten or more counts. The chain links TRBV12-3 or TRBV12-4 to TRBJ2-5; 7 bases are a match to TRBD2. The CDR3 totals 14 residues. V was clipped by 1 base and J by 5 bases; unmatched bases: 4. CDR3 loop: CASSLGTRFETQYF. The CDR3, as DNA: TGTGCCAGCAGTTTAGGGACTAGATTTGAGACCCAGTACTTC.

This clonotype occurred many times. This chain joins TRBV11-2 and TRBJ2-7; D possibly uses TRBD1 or TRBD2 (6 bases each). This CDR3 has 13 residues. Between the trimmed V and J ends, which lost 8 bases and 5 bases, there was a span of 16 bases. Looked up from germline, CDR1 is SGHAT and CDR2 is FQNNGV. CDR3 nucleotides: TGTGCCAGCGGGGGGCTAGTGAGGAACGAGCAGTACTTC. This gives the protein CASGGLVRNEQYF.

This clonotype was found many times. J is TRBJ2-7 and V is TRBV6-5; no clear D. The CDR3 runs 13 residues. Germline lookup yields CDR1 MNHEY and CDR2 SVGAGI. V lost 3 bases to trimming and J lost 4 bases, with 10 bases between them. The CDR3 region is CASSYSERYEQYF. In DNA form, the CDR3 reads TGTGCCAGCAGTTATTCCGAACGGTACGAGCAGTACTTC.

This clonotype appeared many times. V usage is TRBV5-1 and J usage is TRBJ2-7; D gene unclear. Germline values: CDR1 SGHRS, CDR2 YFSETQ. There are 15 residues in the CDR3. Trimming left V 0 bases short and J 4 bases short, with 14 bases between. The CDR3 sequence: CASSLEAGPLYEQYF. CDR3 in DNA: TGCGCCAGCAGCTTGGAGGCAGGCCCCCTATACGAGCAGTACTTC. Looking up the rest from reference TRBV5-1 and TRBJ2-7 gives the full variable domain: KAGVTQTPRYLIKTRGQQVTLSCSPISGHRSVSWYQQTPGQGLQFLFEYFSETQRNKGNFPGRFSGRQFSNSRSEMNVSTLELGDSALYLCASSLEAGPLYEQYFGPGTRLTVT.

At least ten counts were recorded for this clonotype. This chain uses TRBV2 with TRBJ2-7; perhaps TRBD1 as D (5 bases). Trimming shortened V by 6 bases and J by 3 bases, and 18 bases separated the two germline ends. CDR1 SNHLY and CDR2 FYNNEI come from the germline V gene. The CDR3 extends over 15 amino acids. CDR3 loop: CASRADRSVFYEQYF. CDR3 DNA sequence: TGTGCCAGCAGGGCCGACAGATCCGTTTTCTACGAGCAGTACTTC.

This chain joins TRBV7-9 and TRBJ2-7; the match to TRBD1 covers 9 bases. Per the germline V gene, CDR1 is SEHNR and CDR2 is FQNEAQ (reference sequence). The CDR3 contains 14 residues. The ends lost 5 bases at V and 7 bases at J; junction bases unmatched: 9. CDR3 coding DNA: TGTGCCAGCAGCCCGGAACAGGGGGCGCGAGAGCAGTACTTC. Translated, it gives CASSPEQGAREQYF.

V is TRBV2 and J is TRBJ1-5; perhaps TRBD1 as D (6 bases). Trimming removed 5 bases from V and 0 bases from J, with 17 bases in between. The CDR3 has 17 residues. Germline V gene sequence: CDR1 SNHLY, CDR2 FYNNEI. The CDR3, as DNA: TGTGCCAGCAGTCCCAGGGCGAGCAGGGGTAGCAATCAGCCCCAGCATTTT. Its protein product is CASSPRASRGSNQPQHF.